This T cell receptor beta chain was captured in a study of CXCR3-negative and CXCR3-positive naive CD8 T cells. Turning to the study itself: Every library held about 1.5 +/- 0.3 million TRB reads, and the total came to around 140 million.

As regards this clonotype: Antigen specificity is unknown.

The sorting of each CD8+ T cell subset was done in triplicate, at 250,000 to 300,000 cells each. CD45RO-CCR7+CD27+CD95- was the phenotype of naive CD8+ T cells. Researchers prepared the TRB cDNA libraries using 5' RACE with UMI labels. TCRdb derives one entry per CDR3 protein from the 5' RACE reads, leaving out DNA. The table for this sample gives about 150,000 distinct CDR3 sequences. General study findings and limits: CXCR3-positive naive cells had more hydrophobic TRB CDR3s than CXCR3-negative naive cells. Much lower diversity was found in memory CD8+ cells, while both naive subsets had comparably high diversity.

The specimen sequenced was naive CXCR3+ CD8+ T cells from blood. Documented subset: CD45RO-CCR7+CD27+CD95- naive CD8+ T cells expressing CXCR3 (TNR3+). The sequence came from a human donor in good health. Some clones in this sample may be carry-over from other donors' samples.

CDR3 residues: CATSLDRETEAFF. The V and J genes are TRBV19 and TRBJ1-1; without DNA, the TCRdb call of TRBD1 cannot be checked. The CDR3 has 13 amino acids. From germline, CDR1 is LNHDA and CDR2 SQIVND (reference sequence). Full variable domain (missing parts from reference TRBV19 and TRBJ1-1): DGGITQSPKYLFRKEGQNVTLSCEQNLNHDAMYWYRQDPGQGLRLIYYSQIVNDFQKGDIAEGYSVSREKKESFPLTVTSAQKNPTAFYLCATSLDRETEAFFGQGTRLTVV.